A selection of T cell receptor beta chains follows, all from one sample in a study of blood T cell repertoires in COVID-19. Assay: immunoSEQ multiplex PCR; the TCRdb copy retains only in-frame clones and omits some. Seen here are 110,000 to 150,000 clones, around 79% observed once, and the top ten hold less than 5%. Sequencing was done on a sample of peripheral blood. These receptors were obtained from a woman between 65 and 79 years old with COVID-19, enrolled during active disease. The conserved cysteine and the conserved F or W are not part of the CDR3 here.

v_gene: TRBV4-1
j_gene: TRBJ1-1
CDR3aa: ASSQENSQGAEAF

v_gene: TRBV27
j_gene: TRBJ1-2
CDR3aa: ASSITGTGVAGYT

v_gene: TRBV5-1
j_gene: TRBJ2-3
CDR3aa: ASSSGQGRTDTQY

v_gene: TRBV29-1
j_gene: TRBJ1-5
CDR3aa: SVDLFFRVYQPQH

v_gene: TRBV7-9
j_gene: TRBJ2-5
CDR3aa: ASSLSGAETQY

v_gene: TRBV30
j_gene: TRBJ1-1
CDR3aa: AWSTGVLAF

v_gene: TRBV11-2
j_gene: TRBJ1-2
CDR3aa: ASSSREGSLGYT

v_gene: TRBV28
j_gene: TRBJ2-7
CDR3aa: ASSNPSGYYEQY

v_gene: TRBV5-4
j_gene: TRBJ2-1
CDR3aa: ASSLVSANEQF

v_gene: TRBV19
j_gene: TRBJ1-6
CDR3aa: ASSIVSNSPLH

v_gene: TRBV18
j_gene: TRBJ2-2
CDR3aa: ASSPGLAGQNAGELF